This passage covers 19 T cell receptor beta chains from one sample sequenced in a study of T cells in Graves' hyperthyroidism and ophthalmopathy. TCR beta CDR3 region amplification was performed from RNA transcripts. First-round RT-PCR targeting the TCR CDR3 was performed with the HTBI primer set. TCRdb passed the multiplex PCR reads through MiXCR, listing each CDR3 protein once. The sample has hundreds of thousands of distinct CDR3 sequences; approximately 14% are singletons. Input material: blood. Receptors originate from a woman in her forties or fifties with Graves' ophthalmopathy.

This clonotype was found many times. The chain carries TRBV5-5 and TRBJ2-2; TRBD2 aligns across 12 bases. The CDR3 is made up of 15 amino acids. Germline V gene lookup returns CDR1 SGHKS and CDR2 YYEKEE (reference sequence). Trimming at V came to 5 bases and at J to 7 bases, leaving 6 bases not matched to a gene. The CDR3 is CASSLLTSGSGELFF. The CDR3 nucleotides are TGTGCCAGCAGTTTGTTGACTAGCGGGAGCGGGGAGCTGTTTTTT. The full variable domain, its missing parts supplied by reference TRBV5-5 and TRBJ2-2, is DAGVTQSPTHLIKTRGQQVTLRCSPISGHKSVSWYQQVLGQGPQFIFQYYEKEERGRGNFPDRFSARQFPNYSSELNVNALLLGDSALYLCASSLLTSGSGELFFGEGSRLTVL.

This clonotype was counted only a few times. This chain uses TRBV28 with TRBJ1-1; D uncertain. CDR1 is MDHEN and CDR2 is SYDVKM in the germline V gene. This CDR3 is 13 amino acids long. The V end lost 6 bases, the J end lost 3 bases, and 11 bases lay between the germline ends. In DNA, the CDR3 is TGTGCCAGCAGCCCGGGATCATACACTGAAGCTTTCTTT. Its translation: CASSPGSYTEAFF.

This clonotype was found many times. V and J are TRBV3-1 and TRBJ2-1, with 12 bases lining up with TRBD1. The V segment lost 4 bases and the J segment 2 bases; nucleotides outside the gene matches: 3. Germline lookup yields CDR1 LGHDT and CDR2 YNNKEL (reference sequence). This CDR3 is 16 amino acids long. CDR3 sequence (DNA): TGTGCCAGCAGCCCCGGGACAGGGGGCGCCTACAATGAGCAGTTCTTC. Protein product: CASSPGTGGAYNEQFF.

This clonotype was detected ten times or more. The CDR3 loop is CASSFTGTGEQYF. The CDR3 DNA reads as TGTGCCAGCAGCTTTACCGGGACTGGCGAGCAGTACTTC. This rearrangement joins TRBV7-6 to TRBJ2-7, with a tentative D call TRBD2 (6 bases). Per the germline V gene, CDR1 is SGHVS and CDR2 is FNYEAQ. V shed 3 bases and J shed 6 bases, with 12 bases lying between them. The CDR3 has 13 residues.

V usage is TRBV6-1 and J usage is TRBJ2-3; 7 bases match TRBD2. The junction had 5 bases not matched to a gene; V was cut back by 5 bases and J by 0 bases. The CDR3 contains 15 residues. CDR1 is MNHNS, CDR2 SASEGT, per germline. CDR3: CASSYLADSTDTQYF. The CDR3 nucleotides are TGTGCCAGCAGTTATCTAGCGGATAGCACAGATACGCAGTATTTT.

This clonotype was seen only once. J is TRBJ2-4 and V is TRBV20-1; maybe TRBD1 (6 bases). Germline V gene sequence: CDR1 DFQATT, CDR2 SNEGSKA (reference sequence). The CDR3 has 14 residues. V lost 6 bases, J lost 6 bases, and 18 bases lay in between. The CDR3 DNA sequence: TGCAGTGCAACGGCAGGGGAAGGGGGAAACATTCAGTACTTC. Protein product: CSATAGEGGNIQYF.

This clonotype was seen only once. The chain has TRBV7-3 and TRBJ2-1; weak D call: TRBD2 (5 bases). Germline V gene sequence: CDR1 SGHTA, CDR2 FQGTGA. Trimming removed 3 bases from V and 4 bases from J, with 16 bases in between. This CDR3 is 16 amino acids long. The CDR3 here is CASSFHNGLPYNEQFF. The CDR3 region has the DNA TGTGCCAGCAGCTTTCATAATGGACTGCCGTACAATGAGCAGTTCTTC.

This clonotype was counted ten times or more. This rearrangement joins TRBV19 to TRBJ1-3; no firm D call. Germline lookup yields CDR1 LNHDA and CDR2 SQIVND (reference sequence). Trimming took off 5 bases at V and 2 bases at J, with 7 bases between the two ends. The CDR3 has 13 residues. The CDR3 spells CASSPNPGNTIYF. For the CDR3, the DNA is TGTGCCAGTAGTCCGAACCCTGGAAACACCATATATTTT.

This clonotype has a count of ten or more. The J gene is TRBJ2-2, the V gene TRBV20-1; 10 bases are shared with TRBD2. The CDR3 extends over 14 amino acids. Germline CDR1 and CDR2: DFQATT and SNEGSKA (reference sequence). V shed 3 bases, J shed 6 bases, and the junction held 4 bases outside the gene matches. The CDR3 bases are TGCAGTGCTAGGCTAGCGGGAGTACCCGGGGAGCTGTTTTTT. This encodes CSARLAGVPGELFF.

This clonotype was recorded a few times. Its ends do not fully match the called genes, so a read error is possible. The DNA for the CDR3 is TGTGCTAGTGGGTCACCTAGCGTGACGGTGGACTTC. Its protein is CASGSPSVTVDF. The chain joins TRBV12-5 to TRBJ2-5; D possibly corresponds to TRBD2 (6 bases). CDR1 LGHNT and CDR2 FRNRAP come from the germline V gene. The CDR3 loop spans 12 amino acids.

This clonotype was seen repeatedly, ten times or more. The rearrangement links TRBV7-2 to TRBJ2-7, with D hard to call. The V and J ends lost 1 base and 4 bases respectively, with 14 bases between them. The CDR3 spans 15 residues. Germline loops: CDR1 SGHTA, CDR2 FQGNSA. The CDR3 is CASSLVAERIYEQYF. CDR3 sequence (DNA): TGTGCCAGCAGCTTAGTTGCAGAGAGGATTTACGAGCAGTACTTC.

This clonotype was counted at least ten times. This rearrangement joins TRBV7-9 to TRBJ2-1; 9 bases are a match to TRBD1. The junction had 8 bases not matched to a gene; V was cut back by 5 bases and J by 6 bases. The CDR3 extends over 15 amino acids. Germline lookup yields CDR1 SEHNR and CDR2 FQNEAQ (reference sequence). The CDR3 spells CASSARDRVRNEQFF. DNA for the CDR3: TGTGCCAGCAGCGCCCGGGACAGGGTCCGCAATGAGCAGTTCTTC.

This clonotype was recorded at least ten times. The genes are TRBV6-1 and TRBJ1-5; 9 nucleotides match TRBD1. The CDR3 covers 14 residues. The ends lost 6 bases at V and 0 bases at J; junction bases unmatched: 0. Germline CDR1 MNHNS, CDR2 SASEGT. The CDR3 bases are TGTGCCAGCAGACAGGGGGCTAGCAATCAGCCCCAGCATTTT. Protein: CASRQGASNQPQHF.

This clonotype came up many times. The chain couples TRBV18 to TRBJ1-1; D not resolved. The CDR3 sequence is 15 residues long. The germline V gene encodes CDR1 KGHSH and CDR2 LQKENI. Trimming removed 2 bases from V and 1 base from J, with 11 bases in between. The DNA of the CDR3 is TGTGCCAGCTCACCATTAGGGATGAGGAACACTGAAGCTTTCTTT. It codes for CASSPLGMRNTEAFF.

This clonotype was seen ten or more times. The chain employs TRBV29-1 and TRBJ1-5, with D unresolved. V was pared by 4 bases and J by 0 bases, with 7 bases between. The CDR3 sequence is 13 residues long. Germline-derived CDR1 and CDR2 are SQVTM and ANQGSEA. CDR3 in amino acids: CSVVENSNQPQHF. Written as DNA, the CDR3 is TGCAGCGTTGTCGAGAATAGCAATCAGCCCCAGCATTTT.

The V call is TRBV7-9, the J call TRBJ2-7, with D perhaps matching TRBD1 (6 bases). Trimming took 2 bases from V and 5 from J, leaving 16 bases between them. Germline lookup yields CDR1 SEHNR and CDR2 FQNEAQ (reference sequence). The CDR3 has 15 amino acids. DNA for the CDR3: TGTGCCAGCAGCTTAATAGGGGGTTGGGATGACGAGCAGTACTTC. As protein: CASSLIGGWDDEQYF.

This clonotype came up a few times. A much larger clone is a single base away; this may be a read error. The chain links TRBV6-6 to TRBJ1-1; D is uncertain. The CDR3 contains 14 residues. CDR1 and CDR2 (germline): MNHNY, SVGAGI (reference sequence). V shed 0 bases and J shed 1 base, with 6 bases lying between them. In nucleotides, the CDR3 is TGTGCCAGCAGTTACTCGCTCGGGAACACTGAAGCTTTCTTT. Its translation is CASSYSLGNTEAFF.

This clonotype was picked up many times. The chain couples TRBV27 to TRBJ2-1; D uncertain. CDR1 is MNHEY and CDR2 is SMNVEV in the germline V gene (reference sequence). The V and J ends lost 10 bases and 5 bases respectively, with 12 bases between them. The CDR3 is 12 residues long. This chain's CDR3 is CATAAFDNEQFF. Written as DNA, the CDR3 is TGTGCCACTGCCGCTTTCGACAATGAGCAGTTCTTC.

This clonotype has just a few counts. V and J are TRBV18 and TRBJ2-7; 13 nucleotides agree with TRBD2. Losses at the gene ends were 5 bases for V and 5 bases for J; bases not matched to a gene: 12. CDR1 is KGHSH and CDR2 is LQKENI in the germline V gene. There are 17 residues in the CDR3. CDR3 nucleotides: TGTGCCAGCTCAGACCCCTGGACTAGCGGGAGTACCCACGAGCAGTACTTC. Translation: CASSDPWTSGSTHEQYF.